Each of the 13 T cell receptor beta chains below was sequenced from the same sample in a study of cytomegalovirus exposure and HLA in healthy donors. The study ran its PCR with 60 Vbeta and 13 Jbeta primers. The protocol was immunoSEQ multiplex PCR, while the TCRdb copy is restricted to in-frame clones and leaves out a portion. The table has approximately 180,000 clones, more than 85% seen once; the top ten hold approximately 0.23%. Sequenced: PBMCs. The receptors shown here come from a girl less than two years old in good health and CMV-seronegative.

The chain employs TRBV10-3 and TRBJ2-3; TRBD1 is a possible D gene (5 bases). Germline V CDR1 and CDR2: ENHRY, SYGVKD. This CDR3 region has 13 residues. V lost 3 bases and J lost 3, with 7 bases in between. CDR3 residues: CAISDSGTDTQYF. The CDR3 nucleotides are TGTGCCATCAGTGACTCAGGGACAGATACGCAGTATTTT.

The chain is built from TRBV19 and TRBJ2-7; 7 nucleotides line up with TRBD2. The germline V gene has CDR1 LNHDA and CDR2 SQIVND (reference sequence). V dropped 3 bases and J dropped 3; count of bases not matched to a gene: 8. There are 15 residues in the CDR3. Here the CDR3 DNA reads TGTGCCAGTAGTATGCGGTTTGCGGGGGACTACGAGCAGTACTTC. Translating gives CASSMRFAGDYEQYF.

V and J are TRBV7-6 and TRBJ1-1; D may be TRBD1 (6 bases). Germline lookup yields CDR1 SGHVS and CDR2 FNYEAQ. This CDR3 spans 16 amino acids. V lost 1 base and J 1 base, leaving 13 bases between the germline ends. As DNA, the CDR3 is TGTGCCAGCAGCTTAGAGGGAGAACAGGGGAACACTGAAGCTTTCTTT. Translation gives CASSLEGEQGNTEAFF.

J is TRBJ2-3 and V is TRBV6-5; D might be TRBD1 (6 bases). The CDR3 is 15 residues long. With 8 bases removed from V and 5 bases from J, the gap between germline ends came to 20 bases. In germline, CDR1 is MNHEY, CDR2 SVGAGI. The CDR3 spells CASRLTGTEGDTQYF. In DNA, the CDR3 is TGTGCCAGCCGACTAACAGGGACCGAAGGAGATACGCAGTATTTT.

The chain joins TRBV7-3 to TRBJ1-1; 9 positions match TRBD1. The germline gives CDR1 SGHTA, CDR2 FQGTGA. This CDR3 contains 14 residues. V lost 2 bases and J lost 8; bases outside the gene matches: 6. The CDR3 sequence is CASSLGTGQQEAFF. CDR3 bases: TGTGCCAGCAGCTTAGGGACAGGGCAACAGGAAGCTTTCTTT.

The CDR3 sequence: CASSRLGAGVTDTQYF. As DNA, the CDR3 is TGCGCCAGCAGCCGGCTCGGGGCGGGGGTAACAGATACGCAGTATTTT. The V call is TRBV4-1, the J call TRBJ2-3, with 7 positions matching TRBD2. V was clipped by 4 bases and J by 3 bases; unmatched bases: 10. This CDR3 spans 16 amino acids. Germline V gene sequence: CDR1 MGHRA, CDR2 YSYEKL.

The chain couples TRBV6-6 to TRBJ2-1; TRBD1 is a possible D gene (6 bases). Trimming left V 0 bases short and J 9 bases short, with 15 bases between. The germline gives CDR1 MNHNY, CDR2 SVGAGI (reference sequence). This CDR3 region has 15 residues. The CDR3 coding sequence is TGTGCCAGCAGTTACTCTACACAGGGTTACGGTGAGCAGTTCTTC. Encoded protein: CASSYSTQGYGEQFF.

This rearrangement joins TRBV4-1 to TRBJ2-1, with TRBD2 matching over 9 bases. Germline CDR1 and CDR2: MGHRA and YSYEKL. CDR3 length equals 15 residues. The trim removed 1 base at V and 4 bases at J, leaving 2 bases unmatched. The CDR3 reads CASSQVAGGYNEQFF. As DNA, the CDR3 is TGCGCCAGCAGCCAAGTCGCGGGGGGGTACAATGAGCAGTTCTTC.

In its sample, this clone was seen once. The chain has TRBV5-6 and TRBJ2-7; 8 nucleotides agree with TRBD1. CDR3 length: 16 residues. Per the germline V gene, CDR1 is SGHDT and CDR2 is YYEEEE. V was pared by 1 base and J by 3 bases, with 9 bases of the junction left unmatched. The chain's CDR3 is CASSLMGQAVGYEQYF. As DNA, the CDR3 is TGTGCCAGCAGCTTGATGGGACAGGCGGTGGGCTACGAGCAGTACTTC.

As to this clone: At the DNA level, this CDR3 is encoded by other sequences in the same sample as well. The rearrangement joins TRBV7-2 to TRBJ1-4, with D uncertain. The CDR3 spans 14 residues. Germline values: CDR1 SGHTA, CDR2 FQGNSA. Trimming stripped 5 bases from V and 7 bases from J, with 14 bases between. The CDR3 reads CASSRLTFGEKLFF. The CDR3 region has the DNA TGTGCCAGCAGCCGACTAACCTTTGGTGAAAAACTGTTTTTT.

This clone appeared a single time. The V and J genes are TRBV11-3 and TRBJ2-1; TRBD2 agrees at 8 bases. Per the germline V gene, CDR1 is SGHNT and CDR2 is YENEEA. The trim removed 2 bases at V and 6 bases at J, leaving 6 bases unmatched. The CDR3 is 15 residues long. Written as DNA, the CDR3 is TGTGCCAGCAGCTTATCGGGGGGGGGACGCAATGAGCAGTTCTTC. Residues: CASSLSGGGRNEQFF. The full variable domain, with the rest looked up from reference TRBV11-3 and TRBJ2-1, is EAGVVQSPRYKIIEKKQPVAFWCNPISGHNTLYWYLQNLGQGPELLIRYENEEAVDDSQLPKDRFSAERLKGVDSTLKIQPAELGDSAVYLCASSLSGGGRNEQFFGPGTRLTVL.

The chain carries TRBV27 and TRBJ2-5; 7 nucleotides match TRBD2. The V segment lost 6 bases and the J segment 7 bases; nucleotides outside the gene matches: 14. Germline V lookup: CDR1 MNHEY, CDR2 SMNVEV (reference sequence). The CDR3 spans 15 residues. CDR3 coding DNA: TGTGCCAGCAGGGGAAGCGGGACCCCCGGTGGGACCCAGTACTTC. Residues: CASRGSGTPGGTQYF.

CDR3 in amino acids: CASSLAGTGPEKLFF. The CDR3 DNA sequence: TGTGCCAGCAGCTTAGCCGGGACAGGGCCTGAAAAACTGTTTTTT. The chain employs TRBV7-2 and TRBJ1-4; 9 bases are shared with TRBD1. V dropped 0 bases and J dropped 7; count of bases not matched to a gene: 3. Germline assignment: CDR1 SGHTA and CDR2 FQGNSA. This CDR3 spans 15 amino acids.